The clone carrying this TCR beta chain showed up just once. The source of the sample is a study of shared T cell receptors in the human thymus. The CDR3 runs 17 residues. Germline V lookup: CDR1 ENHRY, CDR2 SYGVKD. Trimming at V came to 3 bases and at J to 4 bases, leaving 12 bases not matched to a gene. Profiling relied on immunoSEQ multiplex PCR, and the TCRdb table lists in-frame clones only, not all of them. The sample yields hundreds of thousands of clones, 87% seen once. This sample also belongs to another study, concerning human thymus T cells. Turning to that study: Thymus was obtained from resections taken during corrective heart surgery.

Source material: thymocytes. The clonotype was recovered from a boy under two years old with a congenital heart defect. The chain recombines TRBV10-3 with TRBJ2-3; 8 bases match TRBD2. DNA of the CDR3: TGTGCCATCAGTGACACCATAGCGGGGCCCACACCAGATACGCAGTATTTT. Translating gives CAISDTIAGPTPDTQYF.